The 16 T cell receptor beta chains below all came from one sample that was sequenced in a study of T cell clonotyping in hematopoietic cell transplantation. The protocol was immunoSEQ multiplex PCR, while the TCRdb copy is restricted to in-frame clones and leaves out a portion. Here the sample spans thousands of clones, roughly 70% being singletons. Sequenced material: PBMCs, taken 180 days after allogeneic stem cell transplant. All receptors come from a male patient between 45 and 60 years old who had an allogeneic stem cell transplant from an unrelated donor, so the T cells may come from the graft donor. Some clones in this sample may be carry-over from other donors' samples.

The chain employs TRBV7-9 and TRBJ1-4; weak D call: TRBD1 (5 bases). Germline loops: CDR1 SEHNR, CDR2 FQNEAQ (reference sequence). The CDR3 runs 15 residues. Trimming stripped 3 bases from V and 1 base from J, with 9 bases between. CDR3 nucleotide sequence: TGTGCCAGCAGCTTCTCGGGGGGAACTAATGAAAAACTGTTTTTT. Its protein product is CASSFSGGTNEKLFF.

This clone has a handful of counts. The chain recombines TRBV4-2 with TRBJ2-7; tentative D call: TRBD1 (5 bases). The V gene lost 0 bases and the J gene lost 7 bases, with 10 bases spanning the gap. CDR1 is LGHNA, CDR2 YNFKEQ, per germline. CDR3 size: 13 residues. CDR3 in amino acids: CASSQDGQGEQYF. The CDR3 region has the DNA TGTGCCAGCAGCCAAGATGGGCAGGGAGAGCAGTACTTC.

The chain uses TRBV6-1 and TRBJ2-7; 9 bases match TRBD1. The CDR3 sequence is 14 residues long. Losses at the gene ends were 7 bases for V and 3 bases for J; bases not matched to a gene: 7. CDR1 and CDR2 (germline): MNHNS, SASEGT. The CDR3 coding sequence is TGTGCCAGCACCTGGGACAGGGCCCTCTACGAGCAGTACTTC. It is translated as CASTWDRALYEQYF.

The chain couples TRBV29-1 to TRBJ2-5; D is undetermined. Germline CDR1 SQVTM, CDR2 ANQGSEA. With 6 bases removed from V and 5 bases from J, the gap between germline ends came to 13 bases. The CDR3 runs 12 residues. As DNA, the CDR3 is TGCAGCGTATGGCTCGATTCGGAGACCCAGTACTTC. Translated, it gives CSVWLDSETQYF.

This clone was seen only a few times. The chain employs TRBV30 and TRBJ1-5, with 7 bases matching TRBD1. The V and J ends lost 0 bases and 6 bases, in that order; junction bases with no gene match: 8. The length of the CDR3 is 15 residues. Germline lookup yields CDR1 GTSNPN and CDR2 SVGIG (reference sequence). CDR3 DNA sequence: TGTGCCTGGAGTGTGTCAGGGGGAATCGGTCAGCCCCAGCATTTT. As protein: CAWSVSGGIGQPQHF.

The gene calls are TRBV5-1 and TRBJ2-3; D is uncertain. Deletions cut 0 bases from V and 2 bases from J, with 7 bases between. Germline CDR1 SGHRS, CDR2 YFSETQ. The CDR3 is 14 amino acids. The chain's CDR3 is CASSLEGTTDTQYF. DNA of the CDR3: TGCGCCAGCAGCTTGGAGGGAACCACAGATACGCAGTATTTT.

This clone showed up just a few times. The chain links TRBV5-8 to TRBJ1-5; no clear D gene. Germline-derived CDR1 and CDR2 are SGHTS and YDEGEE. CDR3 length: 12 residues. V was clipped by 2 bases and J by 4 bases, with 4 bases between them. This CDR3 is CASSLRNQPQHF. CDR3 nucleotide sequence: TGTGCCAGCAGCTTACGAAATCAGCCCCAGCATTTT.

The gene calls are TRBV29-1 and TRBJ1-2; D call uncertain. The germline gives CDR1 SQVTM, CDR2 ANQGSEA. The germline V and J ends were trimmed by 1 base and 3 bases, with 9 bases remaining between them. The CDR3 length is 13 residues. The CDR3 protein is CSVEGRSHYGYTF. Written as DNA, the CDR3 is TGCAGCGTTGAAGGCAGATCCCACTATGGCTACACCTTC.

In nucleotides, the CDR3 is TGTGCCAGCAGTTTGTTTCCAGGGGGCCAGCCCCAGCATTTT. Protein sequence: CASSLFPGGQPQHF. The chain is built from TRBV27 and TRBJ1-5, with TRBD1 matching 8 bases. The CDR3 extends over 14 amino acids. Germline loops: CDR1 MNHEY, CDR2 SMNVEV (reference sequence). The V and J ends lost 3 bases and 7 bases, in that order; junction bases with no gene match: 5.

The chain couples TRBV6-5 to TRBJ1-2; no clear D gene. Between the trimmed V and J ends, which lost 0 bases and 7 bases, there was a span of 6 bases. CDR1 MNHEY and CDR2 SVGAGI come from the germline V gene. This CDR3 has 12 residues. The CDR3 DNA sequence: TGTGCCAGCAGTTACTCTGAAGGTGGCTACACCTTC. This translates into CASSYSEGGYTF.

V and J are TRBV4-3 and TRBJ2-7; TRBD2 might be the D (6 bases). CDR3 length: 18 amino acids. V gave up 4 bases and J gave up 5 bases, with 27 bases separating them. Germline assignment: CDR1 LGHNA and CDR2 YSLEER. CDR3 in DNA: TGCGCCAGCAGCCTCCAAGAGGGCACAGCGGGCCGTCTCGACGAGCAGTACTTC. Translating gives CASSLQEGTAGRLDEQYF.

This clone was seen just once. The chain has TRBV30 and TRBJ1-2; D ambiguous. The CDR3 is made up of 10 amino acids. Germline V lookup: CDR1 GTSNPN, CDR2 SVGIG (reference sequence). The V end was cut by 8 bases, the J end by 7 bases, with 11 bases between. The CDR3, as DNA: TGTGCCGCTTCATCGGGTGGCTACACCTTC. Translating it yields CAASSGGYTF. Full variable domain (outside the CDR3, taken from reference TRBV30 and TRBJ1-2): SQTIHQWPATLVQPVGSPLSLECTVEGTSNPNLYWYRQAAGRGLQLLFYSVGIGQISSEVPQNLSASRPQDRQFILSSKKLLLSDSGFYLCAASSGGYTFGSGTRLTVV.

The V gene is TRBV11-2, the J gene TRBJ2-3, with D unresolved. Trimming took 1 base from V and 0 from J, leaving 5 bases between them. The length of the CDR3 is 14 residues. Germline CDR1 is SGHAT and CDR2 is FQNNGV. In DNA form, the CDR3 reads TGTGCCAGCAGCTTAGGGGTGAGCACAGATACGCAGTATTTT. Amino acids: CASSLGVSTDTQYF.

In this sample, this clone turned up a few times. This sequence joins TRBV5-5 and TRBJ1-5; D unclear. Germline CDR1 reads SGHKS; CDR2 reads YYEKEE (reference sequence). There are 15 residues in the CDR3. Between the trimmed V and J ends, which lost 4 bases and 0 bases, there was a span of 11 bases. CDR3 region: CASSIQGYSNQPQHF. In nucleotides, the CDR3 is TGTGCCAGCAGCATCCAAGGATATAGCAATCAGCCCCAGCATTTT.

This sequence joins TRBV5-6 and TRBJ1-2; D unclear. Germline V gene sequence: CDR1 SGHDT, CDR2 YYEEEE. Trimming cost V 1 base and J 4 bases, with 11 bases left between them. This CDR3 is built from 14 residues. CDR3 nucleotides: TGTGCCAGCAGCTTGAACAGCAGAACCTATGGCTACACCTTC. Translation: CASSLNSRTYGYTF.

The chain uses TRBV7-2 and TRBJ2-5, with D unclear. V lost 1 base and J lost 1, with 7 bases in between. CDR1 is SGHTA, CDR2 FQGNSA, per germline. CDR3 length: 14 amino acids. As DNA, the CDR3 is TGTGCCAGCAGCTTAGTAGCTGCCCAAGAGACCCAGTACTTC. Amino acids: CASSLVAAQETQYF.